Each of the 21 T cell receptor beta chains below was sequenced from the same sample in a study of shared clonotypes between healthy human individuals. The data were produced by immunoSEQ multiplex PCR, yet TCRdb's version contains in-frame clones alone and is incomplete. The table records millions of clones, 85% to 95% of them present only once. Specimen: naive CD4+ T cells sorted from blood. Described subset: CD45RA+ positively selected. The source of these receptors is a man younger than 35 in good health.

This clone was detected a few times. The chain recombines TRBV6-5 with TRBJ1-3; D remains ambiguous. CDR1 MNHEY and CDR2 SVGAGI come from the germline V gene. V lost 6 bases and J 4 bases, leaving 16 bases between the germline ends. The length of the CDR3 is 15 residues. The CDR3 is CASRSLTAEGNTIYF. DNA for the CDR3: TGTGCCAGCAGATCACTAACAGCGGAGGGAAACACCATATATTTT.

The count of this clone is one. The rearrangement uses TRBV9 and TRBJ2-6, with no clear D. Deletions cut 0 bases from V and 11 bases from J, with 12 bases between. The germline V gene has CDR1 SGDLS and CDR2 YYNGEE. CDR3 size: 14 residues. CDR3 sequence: CASSVEFSVDVLTF. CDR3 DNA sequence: TGTGCCAGCAGCGTAGAATTCAGCGTAGACGTCCTGACTTTC.

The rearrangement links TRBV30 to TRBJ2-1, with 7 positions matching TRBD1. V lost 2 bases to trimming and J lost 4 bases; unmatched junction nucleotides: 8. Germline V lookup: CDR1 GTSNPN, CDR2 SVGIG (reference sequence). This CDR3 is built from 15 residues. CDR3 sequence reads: CAWSLRDRVYNEQFF. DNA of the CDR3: TGTGCCTGGAGTCTCCGGGACAGAGTATACAATGAGCAGTTCTTC.

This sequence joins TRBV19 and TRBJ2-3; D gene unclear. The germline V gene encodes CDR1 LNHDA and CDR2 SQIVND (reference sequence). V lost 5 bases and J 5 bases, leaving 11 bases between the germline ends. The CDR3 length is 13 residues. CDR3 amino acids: CASSPGPIDTQYF. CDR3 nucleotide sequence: TGTGCCAGTAGTCCCGGCCCCATAGATACGCAGTATTTT.

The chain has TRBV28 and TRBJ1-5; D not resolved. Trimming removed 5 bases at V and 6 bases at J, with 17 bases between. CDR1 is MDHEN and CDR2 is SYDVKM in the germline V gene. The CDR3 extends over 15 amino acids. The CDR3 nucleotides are TGTGCCAGCAGTACCACGGGCTCCTTTTTTCAGCCCCAGCATTTT. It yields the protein CASSTTGSFFQPQHF.

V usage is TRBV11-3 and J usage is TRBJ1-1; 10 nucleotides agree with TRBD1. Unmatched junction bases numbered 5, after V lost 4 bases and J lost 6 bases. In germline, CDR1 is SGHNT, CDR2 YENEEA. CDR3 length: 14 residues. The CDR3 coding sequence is TGTGCCAGCAGCTCCGGGACAGGGGAGGCTGAAGCTTTCTTT. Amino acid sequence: CASSSGTGEAEAFF.

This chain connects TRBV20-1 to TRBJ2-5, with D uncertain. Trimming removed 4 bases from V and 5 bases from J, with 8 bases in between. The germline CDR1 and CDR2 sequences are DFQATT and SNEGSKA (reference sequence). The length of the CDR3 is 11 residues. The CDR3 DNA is TGCAGTGCTATTTCGAGGGAGACCCAGTACTTC. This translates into CSAISRETQYF.

This CDR3 is CASSEARSQETQYF. CDR3 bases: TGTGCCAGCAGTGAAGCGCGCTCCCAGGAGACCCAGTACTTC. The chain recombines TRBV2 with TRBJ2-5, with no clear D. Germline loops: CDR1 SNHLY, CDR2 FYNNEI. The CDR3 extends over 14 amino acids. V lost 0 bases and J 5 bases, leaving 10 bases between the germline ends.

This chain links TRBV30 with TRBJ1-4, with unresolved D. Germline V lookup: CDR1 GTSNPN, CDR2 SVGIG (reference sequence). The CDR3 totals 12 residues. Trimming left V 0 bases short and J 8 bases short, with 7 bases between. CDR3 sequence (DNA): TGTGCCTGGAGTGTGATCGGGGAAAAACTGTTTTTT. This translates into CAWSVIGEKLFF.

This CDR3 reads CASSLLATTGETQYF. CDR3 nucleotide sequence: TGCGCCAGCAGCCTACTAGCGACGACAGGGGAGACCCAGTACTTC. The J gene is TRBJ2-5, the V gene TRBV5-1, with D possibly being TRBD1 or TRBD2 (7 bases each). This CDR3 has 15 amino acids. Per the germline V gene, CDR1 is SGHRS and CDR2 is YFSETQ. With 4 bases removed from V and 5 bases from J, the gap between germline ends came to 18 bases.

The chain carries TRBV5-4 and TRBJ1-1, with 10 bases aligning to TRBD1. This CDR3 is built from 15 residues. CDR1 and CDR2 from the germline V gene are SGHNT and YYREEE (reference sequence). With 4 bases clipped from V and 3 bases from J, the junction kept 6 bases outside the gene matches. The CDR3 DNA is TGTGCCAGCAGCCCCCGACAGGGGGCGTACACTGAAGCTTTCTTT. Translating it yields CASSPRQGAYTEAFF.

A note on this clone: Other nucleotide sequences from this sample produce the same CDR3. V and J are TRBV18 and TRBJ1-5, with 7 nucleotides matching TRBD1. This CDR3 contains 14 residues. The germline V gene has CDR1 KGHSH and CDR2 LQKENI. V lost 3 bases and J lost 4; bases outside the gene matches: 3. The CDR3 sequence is CASSPLQGNQPQHF. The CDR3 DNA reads TGTGCCAGCTCACCCTTACAGGGGAATCAGCCCCAGCATTTT.

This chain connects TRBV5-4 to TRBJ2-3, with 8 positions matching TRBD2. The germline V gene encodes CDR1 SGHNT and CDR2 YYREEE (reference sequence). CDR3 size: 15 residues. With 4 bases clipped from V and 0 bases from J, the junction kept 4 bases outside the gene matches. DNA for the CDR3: TGTGCCAGCAGCGCGGGGGGTCCTAGCACAGATACGCAGTATTTT. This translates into CASSAGGPSTDTQYF.

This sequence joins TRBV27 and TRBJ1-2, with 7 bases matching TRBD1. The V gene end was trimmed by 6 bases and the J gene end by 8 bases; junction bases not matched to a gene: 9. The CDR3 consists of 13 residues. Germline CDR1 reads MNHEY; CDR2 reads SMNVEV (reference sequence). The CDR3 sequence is CASRKDRVDGYTF. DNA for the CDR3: TGTGCCAGCAGAAAAGACAGGGTCGACGGCTACACCTTC.

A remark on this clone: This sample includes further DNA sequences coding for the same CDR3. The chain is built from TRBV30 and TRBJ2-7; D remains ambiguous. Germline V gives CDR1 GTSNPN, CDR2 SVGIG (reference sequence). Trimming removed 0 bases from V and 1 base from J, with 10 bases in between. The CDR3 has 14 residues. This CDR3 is CAWSVGGVSYEQYF. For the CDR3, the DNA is TGTGCCTGGAGTGTAGGTGGGGTTTCCTACGAGCAGTACTTC.

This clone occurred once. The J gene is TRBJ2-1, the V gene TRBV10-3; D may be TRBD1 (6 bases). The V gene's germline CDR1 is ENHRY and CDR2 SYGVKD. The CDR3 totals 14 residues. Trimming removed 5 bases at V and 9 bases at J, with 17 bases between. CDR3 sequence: CAISQDRPPTEQFF. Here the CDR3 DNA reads TGTGCCATCAGTCAAGACAGGCCGCCCACTGAGCAGTTCTTC.

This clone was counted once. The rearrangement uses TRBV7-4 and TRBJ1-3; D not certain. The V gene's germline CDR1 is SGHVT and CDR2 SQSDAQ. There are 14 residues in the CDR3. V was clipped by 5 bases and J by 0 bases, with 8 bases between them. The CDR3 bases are TGTGCCAGCAGCCCCCACCCCTCTGGAAACACCATATATTTT. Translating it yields CASSPHPSGNTIYF.

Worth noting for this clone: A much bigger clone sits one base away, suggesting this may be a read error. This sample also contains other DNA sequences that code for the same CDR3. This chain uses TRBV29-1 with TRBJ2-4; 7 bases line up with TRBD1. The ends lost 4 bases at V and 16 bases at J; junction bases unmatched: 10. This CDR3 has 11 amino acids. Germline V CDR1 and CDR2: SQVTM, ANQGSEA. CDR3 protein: CSVVRQGGQYF. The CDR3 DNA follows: TGCAGCGTTGTCCGACAGGGTGGTCAATACTTC.

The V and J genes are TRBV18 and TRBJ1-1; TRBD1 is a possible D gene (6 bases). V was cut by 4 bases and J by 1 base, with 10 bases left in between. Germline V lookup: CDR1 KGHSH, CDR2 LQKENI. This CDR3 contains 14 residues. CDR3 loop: CASSLGGTNTEAFF. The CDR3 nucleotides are TGTGCCAGCTCACTAGGGGGGACGAACACTGAAGCTTTCTTT.

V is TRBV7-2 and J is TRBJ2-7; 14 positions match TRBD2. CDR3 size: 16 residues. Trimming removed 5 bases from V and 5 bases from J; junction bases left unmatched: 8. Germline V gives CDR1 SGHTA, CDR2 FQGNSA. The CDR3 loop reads CASSTSGLAGVNEQYF. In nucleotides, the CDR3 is TGTGCCAGCAGCACATCGGGACTAGCGGGAGTAAACGAGCAGTACTTC.

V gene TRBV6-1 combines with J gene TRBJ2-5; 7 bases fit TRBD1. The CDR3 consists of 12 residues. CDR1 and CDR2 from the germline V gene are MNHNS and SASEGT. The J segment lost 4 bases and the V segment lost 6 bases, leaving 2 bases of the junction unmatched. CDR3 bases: TGTGCCAGCAGCTACAGGGGAGAGACCCAGTACTTC. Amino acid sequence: CASSYRGETQYF.